The subject of this entry is one TCR beta chain. Other nucleotide sequences in the sample specify the same CDR3. V dropped 6 bases and J dropped 3 bases, with 3 bases sitting between them. Germline assignment: CDR1 MDHEN and CDR2 SYDVKM. The CDR3 contains 11 residues. The record originates from a study of blood T cell repertoires in COVID-19. Turning to the study itself: There were acute and convalescent COVID-19 samples, and they came from the United States, Italy and Spain. PBMCs, B-cell-depleted T cells, or T cells were the source of the cDNA or gDNA that made up the material.

Clones were read by immunoSEQ multiplex PCR, and TCRdb kept only the in-frame ones, dropping some. The repertoire holds approximately 210,000 clones, with 92% as singletons. The sequence derives from a man aged 25-40 years with acute or convalescent COVID-19. What was sequenced was peripheral blood. This rearrangement joins TRBV28 to TRBJ1-5; D remains unclear. The CDR3 loop is CASSVNQPQHF. DNA of the CDR3: TGTGCCAGCAGCGTCAATCAGCCCCAGCATTTT. Filled out from reference TRBV28 and TRBJ1-5, the complete variable domain reads DVKVTQSSRYLVKRTGEKVFLECVQDMDHENMFWYRQDPGLGLRLIYFSYDVKMKEKGDIPEGYSVSREKKERFSLILESASTNQTSMYLCASSVNQPQHFGDGTRLSIL.